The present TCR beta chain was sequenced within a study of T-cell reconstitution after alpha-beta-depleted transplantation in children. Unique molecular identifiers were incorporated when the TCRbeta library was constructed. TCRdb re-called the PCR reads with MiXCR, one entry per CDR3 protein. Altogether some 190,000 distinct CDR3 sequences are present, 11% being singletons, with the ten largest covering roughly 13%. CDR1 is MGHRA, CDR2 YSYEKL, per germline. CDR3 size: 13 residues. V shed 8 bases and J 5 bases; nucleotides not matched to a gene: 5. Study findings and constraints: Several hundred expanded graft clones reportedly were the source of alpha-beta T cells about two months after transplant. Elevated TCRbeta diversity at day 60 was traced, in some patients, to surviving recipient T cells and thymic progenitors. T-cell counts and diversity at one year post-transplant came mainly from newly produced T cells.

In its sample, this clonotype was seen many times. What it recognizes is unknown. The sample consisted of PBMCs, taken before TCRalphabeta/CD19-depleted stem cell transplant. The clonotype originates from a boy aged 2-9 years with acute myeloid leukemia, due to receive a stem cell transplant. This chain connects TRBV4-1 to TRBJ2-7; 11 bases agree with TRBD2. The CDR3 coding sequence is TGCGCCAGCCGACTAGCGGGAACTGACGAGCAGTACTTC. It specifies CASRLAGTDEQYF.